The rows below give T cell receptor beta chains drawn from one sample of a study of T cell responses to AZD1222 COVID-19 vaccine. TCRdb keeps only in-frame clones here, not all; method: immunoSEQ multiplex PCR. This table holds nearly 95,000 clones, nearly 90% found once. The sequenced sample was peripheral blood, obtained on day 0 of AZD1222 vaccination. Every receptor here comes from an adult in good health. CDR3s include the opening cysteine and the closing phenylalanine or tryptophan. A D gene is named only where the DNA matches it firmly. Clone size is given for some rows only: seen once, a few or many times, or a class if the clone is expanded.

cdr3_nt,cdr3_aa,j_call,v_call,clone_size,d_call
TGTGCCAGCAGCCAGCCGGGACAGGGCAAGGATGGCTACACCTTC,CASSQPGQGKDGYTF,TRBJ1-2,TRBV3-1/TRBV3-2,NA,TRBD1
TGTGCCAGCAGTCCGGACCGACGGGGCTACACCTTC,CASSPDRRGYTF,TRBJ1-2,TRBV2,NA,NA
TGTGCCAGCAGCCTAACTAGCGGGGCGAACACCGGGGAGCTGTTTTTT,CASSLTSGANTGELFF,TRBJ2-2,TRBV7-2,NA,TRBD2
TGTGCCAGCAGCCCCGAGGTAGGCCGTGAAGCTTTCTTT,CASSPEVGREAFF,TRBJ1-1,TRBV6-5,few,NA
TGTGCCAGTAGTATAACAGGGAATCAGCCCCAGCATTTT,CASSITGNQPQHF,TRBJ1-5,TRBV19,NA,NA
TGTGCCACCAGCCGAAGGGGGAGGGCCACGATAGATTCTGGGGCCAACGTCCTGACTTTC,CATSRRGRATIDSGANVLTF,TRBJ2-6,TRBV15,NA,NA
TGTGCCACCAGCAGGACAGGGTGGGAGGACACTGAAGCTTTCTTT,CATSRTGWEDTEAFF,TRBJ1-1,TRBV15,NA,TRBD1
TGTGCCAGTAGTATCCTCCCAGATTATAGCAATCAGCCCCAGCATTTT,CASSILPDYSNQPQHF,TRBJ1-5,TRBV19,few,NA
TGCGCCAGCAGCTTGGTTCCTAGCGGGGGTTCAGATACGCAGTATTTT,CASSLVPSGGSDTQYF,TRBJ2-3,TRBV5-1,NA,TRBD2
TGTGCCAGCAGCTTGACCGGGACCGCGGAAAACATTCAGTACTTC,CASSLTGTAENIQYF,TRBJ2-4,TRBV5-4,once,NA
TGTGCCAGCAGTGTGGTCTACACCATATATTTT,CASSVVYTIYF,TRBJ1-3,TRBV2,once,NA
TGTGCCAGCAGTGAAAACACTTTCAATCAGCCCCAGCATTTT,CASSENTFNQPQHF,TRBJ1-5,TRBV2,NA,NA
TGTGCCACCAGCGATACCGGGGGGGACTTTCACGAGCAGTACTTC,CATSDTGGDFHEQYF,TRBJ2-7,TRBV24-1,NA,TRBD2